This entry lists 12 T cell receptor beta chains sequenced from one sample in a study of T cells after yellow fever vaccination (dated by TCRdb to about 2019). The library was made by 5' RACE. The sequencer was an Illumina NovaSeq 6000. TCRdb passed the public sequencing reads through fastp at Q25 and MiXCR, retaining productive beta sequences. Each CDR3 protein gets just one entry, which takes the most common genes and DNA from the rows behind it. A total of about 250,000 distinct CDR3 sequences appear in this sample, more than 3.5% of them only once. Jointly, the top ten make up around 19% of the sample. Sample treatment or condition, as interpreted from the label and publication: live attenuated yellow fever vaccine strain. This specimen consisted of PBMCs, obtained 15 days after the yellow fever booster vaccination. The receptors were gathered from a man aged 18 to 35 who received the YFV17D yellow fever vaccine.

This clonotype came up many times. The genes are TRBV3-1 and TRBJ1-1, with D unclear. The CDR3 contains 17 residues. V dropped 1 base and J dropped 0 bases, with 15 bases sitting between them. Germline V lookup: CDR1 LGHDT, CDR2 YNNKEL (reference sequence). This CDR3 reads CASSQVAAGHMNTEAFF. CDR3 bases: TGTGCCAGCAGCCAAGTCGCCGCAGGCCACATGAACACTGAAGCTTTCTTT.

This clonotype has at least ten counts. The chain combines TRBV7-6 with TRBJ1-1; 8 bases fit TRBD1. J gave up 4 bases and V 5 bases, and 3 bases lay outside the gene matches. Germline V gene data show CDR1 as SGHVS and CDR2 as FNYEAQ. CDR3 length: 13 residues. In DNA, the CDR3 is TGTGCCAGCAGCCCAGGGGGCCTCACTGAAGCTTTCTTT. Translated: CASSPGGLTEAFF.

This clonotype was found many times. This chain joins TRBV7-2 and TRBJ1-1; TRBD1 might be the D (5 bases). Germline values: CDR1 SGHTA, CDR2 FQGNSA. The CDR3 has 12 residues. The V end lost 4 bases, the J end lost 13 bases, and 16 bases lay between the germline ends. This CDR3 is CASSYTDLGGFF. The CDR3 coding sequence is TGTGCCAGCAGCTATACAGATCTCGGGGGTTTCTTT.

V and J are TRBV20-1 and TRBJ2-3, with TRBD2 matching 12 bases. Trimming took 3 bases from V and 1 from J; bases not matched to a gene: 5. This CDR3 is built from 16 residues. The germline V gene has CDR1 DFQATT and CDR2 SNEGSKA (reference sequence). In nucleotides, the CDR3 is TGCAGTGCTAGGGCTAGCGGGGGGGCTGGCACAGATACGCAGTATTTT. This sequence encodes CSARASGGAGTDTQYF.

The chain combines TRBV5-1 with TRBJ1-1, with D perhaps matching TRBD1 (5 bases). V gave up 0 bases and J gave up 4 bases, with 13 bases separating them. CDR1 is SGHRS and CDR2 is YFSETQ in the germline V gene. The CDR3 runs to 15 residues. CDR3 sequence: CASSLGVGESTEAFF. The CDR3 region has the DNA TGCGCCAGCAGCTTGGGGGTAGGGGAGAGCACTGAAGCTTTCTTT.

Many counts were recorded for this clonotype. The V call is TRBV11-2, the J call TRBJ2-7; D is unclear. V was trimmed by 5 bases and J by 2 bases, leaving 7 bases between them. CDR3 length: 12 residues. Germline CDR1 reads SGHAT; CDR2 reads FQNNGV. The CDR3 loop is CASSRWTYEQYF. The CDR3, as DNA: TGTGCCAGCAGCCGCTGGACCTACGAGCAGTACTTC.

At least ten counts were recorded for this clonotype. The V call is TRBV18, the J call TRBJ1-2, with 8 bases lining up with TRBD1. J lost 2 bases, V lost 3 bases, and 5 bases had no gene match. The CDR3 consists of 15 residues. Per the germline V gene, CDR1 is KGHSH and CDR2 is LQKENI. The CDR3 bases are TGTGCCAGCTCACCCGGGACAGGAAGAAACTATGGCTACACCTTC. Amino acids: CASSPGTGRNYGYTF.

This clonotype was recorded at least ten times. This sequence joins TRBV4-3 and TRBJ1-1; TRBD1 is a possible D gene (5 bases). The V end was cut by 5 bases, the J end by 5 bases, with 15 bases between. From germline, CDR1 is LGHNA and CDR2 YSLEER. The length of the CDR3 is 14 residues. The CDR3 reads CASSALGGLTEAFF. The CDR3, as DNA: TGCGCCAGCAGCGCCCTTGGGGGGTTGACTGAAGCTTTCTTT.

At least ten counts were recorded for this clonotype. J is TRBJ2-1 and V is TRBV5-1, with 7 bases lining up with TRBD2. The CDR3 length is 16 residues. Germline-derived CDR1 and CDR2 are SGHRS and YFSETQ. The trim removed 4 bases at V and 0 bases at J, leaving 7 bases unmatched. CDR3 in amino acids: CASSPGLPSSYNEQFF. Here the CDR3 DNA reads TGCGCCAGCAGCCCGGGACTACCGAGCTCCTACAATGAGCAGTTCTTC.

There are many counts of this clonotype. The chain combines TRBV4-2 with TRBJ1-3; TRBD1 agrees at 7 bases. V shed 4 bases, J shed 2 bases, and the junction held 5 bases outside the gene matches. The germline gives CDR1 LGHNA, CDR2 YNFKEQ. The CDR3 runs to 15 residues. CDR3 residues: CASSLEQGAGNTIYF. As DNA, the CDR3 is TGTGCCAGCAGCCTCGAGCAGGGGGCTGGAAACACCATATATTTT.

This clonotype has ten or more counts. The gene calls are TRBV29-1 and TRBJ1-3, with a weak D call TRBD1 (6 bases). CDR1 and CDR2 (germline): SQVTM, ANQGSEA. V lost 1 base and J 2 bases, leaving 15 bases between the germline ends. The CDR3 runs 16 residues. This chain's CDR3 is CSVEGRLQGPGNTIYF. The DNA of the CDR3 is TGCAGCGTTGAAGGGAGATTACAGGGTCCTGGAAACACCATATATTTT.

This clonotype was found many times. This chain connects TRBV7-2 to TRBJ2-5, with 8 bases identical to TRBD2. The CDR3 sequence is 17 residues long. Germline V gene lookup returns CDR1 SGHTA and CDR2 FQGNSA. Trimming removed 8 bases from V and 3 bases from J; junction bases left unmatched: 17. The CDR3 loop reads CASFPRRGSGGEETQYF. CDR3 DNA sequence: TGTGCCAGCTTTCCACGCCGGGGGAGCGGGGGAGAAGAGACCCAGTACTTC.